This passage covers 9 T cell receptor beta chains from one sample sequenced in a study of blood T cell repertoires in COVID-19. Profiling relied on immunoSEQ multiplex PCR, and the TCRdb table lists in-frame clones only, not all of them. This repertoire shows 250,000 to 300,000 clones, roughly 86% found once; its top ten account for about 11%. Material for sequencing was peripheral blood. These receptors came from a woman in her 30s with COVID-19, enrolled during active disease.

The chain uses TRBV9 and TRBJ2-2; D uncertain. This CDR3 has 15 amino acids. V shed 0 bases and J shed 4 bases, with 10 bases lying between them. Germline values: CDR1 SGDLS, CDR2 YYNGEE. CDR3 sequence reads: CASSVDRLGTGELFF. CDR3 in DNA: TGTGCCAGCAGCGTAGATCGGCTAGGCACCGGGGAGCTGTTTTTT.

CDR3 sequence reads: CSASAETTGTGRGYTF. CDR3 DNA sequence: TGCAGTGCTAGTGCGGAGACGACCGGGACAGGTCGGGGCTACACCTTC. The V and J genes are TRBV20-1 and TRBJ1-2; 8 positions match TRBD1. V trimming: 3 bases; J trimming: 8 bases; junction bases outside the gene matches: 17. The CDR3 runs to 16 residues. The germline CDR1 and CDR2 sequences are DFQATT and SNEGSKA (reference sequence).

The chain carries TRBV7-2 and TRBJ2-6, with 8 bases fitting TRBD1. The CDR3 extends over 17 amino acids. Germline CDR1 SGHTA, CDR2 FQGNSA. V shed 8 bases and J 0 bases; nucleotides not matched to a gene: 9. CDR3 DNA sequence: TGTGCCAGCCCGGGGACAGGACCCCACTCTGGGGCCAACGTCCTGACTTTC. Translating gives CASPGTGPHSGANVLTF.

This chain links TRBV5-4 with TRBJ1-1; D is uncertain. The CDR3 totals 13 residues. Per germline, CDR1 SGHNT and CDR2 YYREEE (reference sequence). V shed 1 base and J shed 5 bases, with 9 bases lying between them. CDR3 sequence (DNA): TGTGCCAGCAGCTTGCGGGTTGGGACTGAAGCTTTCTTT. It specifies CASSLRVGTEAFF.

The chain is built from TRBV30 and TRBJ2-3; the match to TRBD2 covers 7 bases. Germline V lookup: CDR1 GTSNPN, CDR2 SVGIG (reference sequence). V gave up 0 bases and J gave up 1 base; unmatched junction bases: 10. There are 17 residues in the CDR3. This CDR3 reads CAWSVLERELGTDTQYF. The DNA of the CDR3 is TGTGCCTGGAGTGTACTGGAGCGGGAACTCGGCACAGATACGCAGTATTTT.

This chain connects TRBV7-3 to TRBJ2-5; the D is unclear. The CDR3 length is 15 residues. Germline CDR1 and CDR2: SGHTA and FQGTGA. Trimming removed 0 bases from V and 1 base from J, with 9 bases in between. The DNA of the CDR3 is TGTGCCAGCAGCTTAACGCGCGGTTTCCAAGAGACCCAGTACTTC. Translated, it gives CASSLTRGFQETQYF.

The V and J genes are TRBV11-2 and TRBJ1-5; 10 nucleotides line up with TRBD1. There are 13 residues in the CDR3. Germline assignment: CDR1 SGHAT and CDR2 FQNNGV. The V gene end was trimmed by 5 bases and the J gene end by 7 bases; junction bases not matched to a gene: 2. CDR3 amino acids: CASSRTGGQPQHF. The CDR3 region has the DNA TGTGCCAGCAGCCGGACAGGGGGACAGCCCCAGCATTTT.

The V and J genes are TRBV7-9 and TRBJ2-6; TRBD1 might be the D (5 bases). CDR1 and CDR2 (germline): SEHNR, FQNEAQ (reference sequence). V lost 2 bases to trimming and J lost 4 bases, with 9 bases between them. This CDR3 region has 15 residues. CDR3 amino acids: CASSLMGLGANVLTF. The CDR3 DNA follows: TGTGCCAGCAGCTTAATGGGGCTAGGGGCCAACGTCCTGACTTTC. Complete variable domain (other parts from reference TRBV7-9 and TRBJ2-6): DTGVSQNPRHKITKRGQNVTFRCDPISEHNRLYWYRQTLGQGPEFLTYFQNEAQLEKSRLLSDRFSAERPKGSFSTLEIQRTEQGDSAMYLCASSLMGLGANVLTFGAGSRLTVL.

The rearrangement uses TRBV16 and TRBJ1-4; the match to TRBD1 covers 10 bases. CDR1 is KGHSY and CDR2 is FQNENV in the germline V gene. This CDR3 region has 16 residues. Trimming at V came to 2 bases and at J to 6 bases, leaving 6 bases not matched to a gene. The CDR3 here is CASSQQTGGTDEKLFF. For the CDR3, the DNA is TGTGCCAGCAGCCAACAGACAGGGGGCACAGATGAAAAACTGTTTTTT.